Listed below are T cell receptor beta chains from one sample, sequenced in a study of neurological immune-mediated disorders. MiXCR, applied by TCRdb to the 5' RACE reads, yields one record per CDR3 protein. Here the sample spans around 70,000 distinct CDR3 sequences, 4.5% to 6% being singletons. The source material was PBMCs. Receptor source: a woman aged 70-85 years with multiple sclerosis. The CDR3 runs from the conserved cysteine through the conserved F or W. The D gene is left open where the match is weak. The listing skips clone size in some rows; elsewhere it reads once, few, many or a size class.

abundance	d_gene	len	v_gene	j_gene	CDR3nt	CDR3aa
-	-	13	TRBV5-1	TRBJ2-7	TGCGCCAGCAGCTTGGGGAACACCTACGAGCAGTACTTC	CASSLGNTYEQYF
many	-	14	TRBV5-1	TRBJ1-1	TGCGCCAGCAGCTTGGAACCGGACAACACTGAAGCTTTCTTT	CASSLEPDNTEAFF
many	TRBD1	15	TRBV7-9	TRBJ2-1	TGTGCCAGCAGCCCTCCGGGACAGGGGGTGTATGAGCAGTTCTTC	CASSPPGQGVYEQFF
many	-	15	TRBV7-2	TRBJ2-7	TGTGCCAGCAGCTACGTGAGGGGCGGCTCCTACGAGCAGTACTTC	CASSYVRGGSYEQYF
many	-	13	TRBV20-1	TRBJ2-2	TGCAGTGCTAGCGAACAGAACACCGGGGAGCTGTTTTTT	CSASEQNTGELFF
many	-	13	TRBV3-1	TRBJ2-7	TGTGCCAGCAGCCAAGTAGCCGGGTACGAGCAGTACTTC	CASSQVAGYEQYF
few	TRBD2	15	TRBV19	TRBJ2-1	TGTGCCAGTAGTATGGGGACTAGCCCGTACAATGAGCAGTTCTTC	CASSMGTSPYNEQFF
few	TRBD1	16	TRBV20-1	TRBJ2-2	TGCAGTGCTAGAGATCAGGGGGCGCGAGGCACCGGGGAGCTGTTTTTT	CSARDQGARGTGELFF
many	TRBD1	14	TRBV6-5	TRBJ1-1	TGTGCCAGCAGCTCCGGACAGGGGTTAACTGAAGCTTTCTTT	CASSSGQGLTEAFF
many	-	15	TRBV5-1	TRBJ2-5	TGCGCCAGCAGCTTGGCTGGGACGCCCGACGCGACCCAGTACTTC	CASSLAGTPDATQYF
many	-	13	TRBV24-1	TRBJ1-2	TGTGCCACCAGTGACGGACTCAACTATGGCTACACCTTC	CATSDGLNYGYTF
many	TRBD2	14	TRBV7-2	TRBJ2-3	TGTGCCAGCAAAACTAGCGGGAGATCAGATACGCAGTATTTT	CASKTSGRSDTQYF
many	TRBD1	21	TRBV6-2/TRBV6-3	TRBJ1-5	TGTGCCAGCAGTTACGAAACCTCCCGGGACAGGGTGGGCCTACGGGCTCAGCCCCAGCATTTT	CASSYETSRDRVGLRAQPQHF
many	TRBD1	15	TRBV5-1	TRBJ2-2	TGCGCCAGCAGCCGCGGGACAGGGAACACCGGGGAGCTGTTTTTT	CASSRGTGNTGELFF
-	-	11	TRBV7-3	TRBJ2-1	TGTGCCAGCAGCCCCGGCTACGAGCAGTTCTTC	CASSPGYEQFF
many	TRBD1	15	TRBV20-1	TRBJ2-7	TGCAGTGCTTGGTTCCCGGGACAGGGGGACTACGAGCAGTACTTC	CSAWFPGQGDYEQYF
many	TRBD2	16	TRBV20-1	TRBJ2-3	TGCAGTGCTATCCTCCCCAAAGCGGGAGTCGAAGATACGCAGTATTTT	CSAILPKAGVEDTQYF
many	TRBD2	14	TRBV5-1	TRBJ2-3	TGCGCCAGCAGCCAGACTAGCATAGGCGATACGCAGTATTTT	CASSQTSIGDTQYF
many	-	15	TRBV6-5	TRBJ1-3	TGTGCCAGCAGTTACTCGGGGGGGATGGGAAACACCATATATTTT	CASSYSGGMGNTIYF
many	TRBD1	15	TRBV7-9	TRBJ2-5	TGTGCCAGCAGCTTAGTACAGGGGGCCGGCGAGACCCAGTACTTC	CASSLVQGAGETQYF
many	TRBD1	14	TRBV5-1	TRBJ2-5	TGCGCCAGCAGCTCGGGACAGGGTATGGAGACCCAGTACTTC	CASSSGQGMETQYF
-	-	17	TRBV6-5	TRBJ2-1	TGTGCCAGCAGTTACTCTTTCGCTATTACTATTACTAATGAGCAGTTCTTC	CASSYSFAITITNEQFF
many	-	14	TRBV15	TRBJ2-3	TGTGCCACCAGCCCGACACCTACGGCAGATACGCAGTATTTT	CATSPTPTADTQYF
many	-	12	TRBV12-3/TRBV12-4	TRBJ2-7	TGTGCCAGCAGTTTCTCCCTAGACGAGCAGTACTTC	CASSFSLDEQYF
many	TRBD2	16	TRBV7-2	TRBJ2-7	TGTGCCAGCACCAACAGCTTAGCGGGGCCCTCGGGCGAGCAGTACTTC	CASTNSLAGPSGEQYF
many	-	11	TRBV7-3	TRBJ2-7	TGTGCCAGCAGTTTCCAGCACGAGCAGTACTTC	CASSFQHEQYF
many	TRBD1	15	TRBV20-1	TRBJ1-5	TGCAGTGCGAGCCCCGGGACAGGGGATAATCAGCCCCAGCATTTT	CSASPGTGDNQPQHF